The clone carrying this T cell receptor (beta chain) was detected once. Its matching antigen is unknown. In the PCR, 60 Vbeta and 13 Jbeta primers were used. Data came from immunoSEQ multiplex PCR; TCRdb stores just in-frame clones and leaves some out. The repertoire holds about 210,000 clones, about 88% seen once, with 0.24% in the top ten. The data derive from a study of cytomegalovirus exposure and HLA in healthy donors. Overall study results and limits: Later analysis found that TCR beta chains associated with HLA were more clonally expanded than other, equally common chains.

Per the germline V gene, CDR1 is MNHNS and CDR2 is SASEGT. The CDR3 is 16 residues long. V was cut by 1 base and J by 6 bases, with 13 bases left in between. This clonotype was sampled from a girl aged 2-10 years in good health and CMV-seronegative. The sequencing sample was made of PBMCs. The rearrangement uses TRBV6-1 and TRBJ1-6, with a possible D match to TRBD1 (5 bases). The chain's CDR3 is CASSEVPQGTNSPLHF. In nucleotides, the CDR3 is TGTGCCAGCAGTGAAGTTCCGCAGGGAACTAATTCACCCCTCCACTTT.